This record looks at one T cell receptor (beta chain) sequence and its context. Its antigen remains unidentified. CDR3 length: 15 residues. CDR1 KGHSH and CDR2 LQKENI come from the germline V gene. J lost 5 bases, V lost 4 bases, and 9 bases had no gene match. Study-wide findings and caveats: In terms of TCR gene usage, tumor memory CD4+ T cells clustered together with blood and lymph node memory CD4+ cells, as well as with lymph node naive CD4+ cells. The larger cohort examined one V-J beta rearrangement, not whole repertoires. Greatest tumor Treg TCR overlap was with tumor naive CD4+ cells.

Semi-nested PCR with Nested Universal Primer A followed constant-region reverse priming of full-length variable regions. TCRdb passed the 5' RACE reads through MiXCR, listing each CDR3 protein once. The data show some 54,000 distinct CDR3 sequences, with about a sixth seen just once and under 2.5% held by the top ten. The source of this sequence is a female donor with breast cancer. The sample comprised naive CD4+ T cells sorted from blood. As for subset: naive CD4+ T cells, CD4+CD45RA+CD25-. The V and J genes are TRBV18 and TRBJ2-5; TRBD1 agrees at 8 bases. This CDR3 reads CASSQGGQDVETQYF. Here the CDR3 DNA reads TGTGCCAGCTCACAAGGGGGACAGGATGTGGAGACCCAGTACTTC.